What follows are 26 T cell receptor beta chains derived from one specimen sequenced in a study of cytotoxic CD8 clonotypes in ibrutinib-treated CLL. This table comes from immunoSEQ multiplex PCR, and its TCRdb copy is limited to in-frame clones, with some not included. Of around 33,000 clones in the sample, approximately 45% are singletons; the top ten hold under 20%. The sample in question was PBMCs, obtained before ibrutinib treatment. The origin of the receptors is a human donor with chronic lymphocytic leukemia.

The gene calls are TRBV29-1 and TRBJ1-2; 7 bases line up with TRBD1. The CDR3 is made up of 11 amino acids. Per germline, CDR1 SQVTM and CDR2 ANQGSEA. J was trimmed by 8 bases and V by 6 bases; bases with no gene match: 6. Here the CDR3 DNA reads TGCAGCGTCCGACAGGGCGAGGGCTACACCTTC. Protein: CSVRQGEGYTF.

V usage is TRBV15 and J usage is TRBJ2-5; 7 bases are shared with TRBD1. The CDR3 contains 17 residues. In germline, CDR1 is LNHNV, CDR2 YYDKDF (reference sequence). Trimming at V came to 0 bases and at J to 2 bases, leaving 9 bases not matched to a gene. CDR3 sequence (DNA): TGTGCCACCAGCAGAGATCGAGGGGGCGCAACTCAAGAGACCCAGTACTTC. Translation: CATSRDRGGATQETQYF.

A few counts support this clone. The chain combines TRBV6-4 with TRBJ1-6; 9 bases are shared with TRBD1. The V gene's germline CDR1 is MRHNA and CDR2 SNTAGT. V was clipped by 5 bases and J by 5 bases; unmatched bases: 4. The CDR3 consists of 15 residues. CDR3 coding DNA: TGTGCCAGCAGTCTGACAGGGGGTAATAATTCACCCCTCCACTTT. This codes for CASSLTGGNNSPLHF.

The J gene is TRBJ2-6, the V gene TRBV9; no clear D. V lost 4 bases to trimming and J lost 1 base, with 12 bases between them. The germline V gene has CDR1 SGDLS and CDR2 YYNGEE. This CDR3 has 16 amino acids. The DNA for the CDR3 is TGTGCCAGCAGCCCTTCCCCCGATTCTGGGGCCAACGTCCTGACTTTC. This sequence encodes CASSPSPDSGANVLTF. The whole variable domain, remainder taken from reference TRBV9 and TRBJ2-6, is DSGVTQTPKHLITATGQRVTLRCSPRSGDLSVYWYQQSLDQGLQFLIQYYNGEERAKGNILERFSAQQFPDLHSELNLSSLELGDSALYFCASSPSPDSGANVLTFGAGSRLTVL.

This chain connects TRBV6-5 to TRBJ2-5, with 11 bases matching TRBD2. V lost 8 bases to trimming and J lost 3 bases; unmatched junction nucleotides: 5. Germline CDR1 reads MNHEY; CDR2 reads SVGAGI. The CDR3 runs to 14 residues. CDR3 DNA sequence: TGTGCCAGCGGACTAGCGGGCAAGGAAGAGACCCAGTACTTC. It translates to CASGLAGKEETQYF.

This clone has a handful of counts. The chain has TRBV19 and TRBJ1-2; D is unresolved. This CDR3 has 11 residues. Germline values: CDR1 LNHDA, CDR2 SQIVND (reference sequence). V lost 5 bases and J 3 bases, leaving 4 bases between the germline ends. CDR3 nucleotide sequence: TGTGCCAGTAGTTGGGACTATGGCTACACCTTC. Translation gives CASSWDYGYTF.

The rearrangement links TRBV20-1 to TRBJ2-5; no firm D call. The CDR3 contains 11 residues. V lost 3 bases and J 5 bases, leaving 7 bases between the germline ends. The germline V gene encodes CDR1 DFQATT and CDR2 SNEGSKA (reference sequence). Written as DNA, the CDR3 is TGCAGTGCTAGCGGTGCGGAGACCCAGTACTTC. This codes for CSASGAETQYF.

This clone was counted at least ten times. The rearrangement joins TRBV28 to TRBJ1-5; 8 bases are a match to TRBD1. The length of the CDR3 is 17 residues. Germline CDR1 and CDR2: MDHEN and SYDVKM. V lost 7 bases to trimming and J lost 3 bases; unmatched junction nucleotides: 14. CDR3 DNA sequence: TGTGCCAGCACCCCCAGGCCACAGGGGGTAAACAATCAGCCCCAGCATTTT. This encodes CASTPRPQGVNNQPQHF.

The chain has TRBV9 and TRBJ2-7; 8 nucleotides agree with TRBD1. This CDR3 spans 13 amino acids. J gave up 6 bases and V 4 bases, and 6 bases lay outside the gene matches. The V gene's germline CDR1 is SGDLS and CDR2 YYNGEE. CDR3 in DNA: TGTGCCAGCAGCTCAGGGGGCACGGTCGAGCAGTACTTC. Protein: CASSSGGTVEQYF. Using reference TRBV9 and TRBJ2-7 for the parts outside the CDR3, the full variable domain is DSGVTQTPKHLITATGQRVTLRCSPRSGDLSVYWYQQSLDQGLQFLIQYYNGEERAKGNILERFSAQQFPDLHSELNLSSLELGDSALYFCASSSGGTVEQYFGPGTRLTVT.

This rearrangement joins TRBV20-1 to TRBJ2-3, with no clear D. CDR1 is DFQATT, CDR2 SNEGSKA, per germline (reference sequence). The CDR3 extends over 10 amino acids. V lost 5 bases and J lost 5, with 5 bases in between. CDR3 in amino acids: CSALRDTQYF. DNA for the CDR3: TGCAGTGCTTTAAGAGATACGCAGTATTTT.

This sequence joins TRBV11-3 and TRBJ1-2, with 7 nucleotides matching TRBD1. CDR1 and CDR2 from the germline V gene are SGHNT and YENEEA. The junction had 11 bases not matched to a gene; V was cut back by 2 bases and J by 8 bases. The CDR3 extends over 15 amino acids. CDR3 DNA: TGTGCCAGCAGCTTAATGAATAGGGGGCGAAGGGGCTACACCTTC. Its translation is CASSLMNRGRRGYTF.

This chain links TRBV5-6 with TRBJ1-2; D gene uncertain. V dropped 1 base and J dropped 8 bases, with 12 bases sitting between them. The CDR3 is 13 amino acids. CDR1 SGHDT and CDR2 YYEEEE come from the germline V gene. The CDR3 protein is CASSLPSGWGYTF. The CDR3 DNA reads TGTGCCAGCAGCTTGCCATCGGGATGGGGCTACACCTTC. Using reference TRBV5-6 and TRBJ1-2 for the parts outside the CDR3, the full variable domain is DAGVTQSPTHLIKTRGQQVTLRCSPKSGHDTVSWYQQALGQGPQFIFQYYEEEERQRGNFPDRFSGHQFPNYSSELNVNALLLGDSALYLCASSLPSGWGYTFGSGTRLTVV.

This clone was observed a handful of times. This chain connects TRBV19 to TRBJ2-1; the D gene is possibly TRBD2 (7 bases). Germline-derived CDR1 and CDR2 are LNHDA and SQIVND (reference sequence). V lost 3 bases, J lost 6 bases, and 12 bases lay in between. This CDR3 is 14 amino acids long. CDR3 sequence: CASSIGGGPNEQFF. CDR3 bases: TGTGCCAGTAGTATTGGGGGGGGGCCCAATGAGCAGTTCTTC.

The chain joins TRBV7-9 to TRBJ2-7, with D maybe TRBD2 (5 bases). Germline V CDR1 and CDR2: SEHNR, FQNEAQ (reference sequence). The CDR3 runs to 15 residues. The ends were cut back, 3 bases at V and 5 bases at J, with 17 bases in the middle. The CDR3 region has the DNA TGTGCCAGCAGCTTGGTTCCCGGGGAAACCCACGAGCAGTACTTC. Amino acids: CASSLVPGETHEQYF.

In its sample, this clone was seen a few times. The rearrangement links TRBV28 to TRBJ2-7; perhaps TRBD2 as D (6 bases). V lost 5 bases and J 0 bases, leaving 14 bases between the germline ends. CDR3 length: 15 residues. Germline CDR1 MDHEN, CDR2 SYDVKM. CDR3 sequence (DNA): TGTGCCAGCAGTGATGGCGGGACCCTCTCCTACGAGCAGTACTTC. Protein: CASSDGGTLSYEQYF.

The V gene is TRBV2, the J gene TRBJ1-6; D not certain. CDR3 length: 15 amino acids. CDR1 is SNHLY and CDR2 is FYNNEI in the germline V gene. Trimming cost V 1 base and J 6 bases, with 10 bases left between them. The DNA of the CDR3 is TGTGCCAGCAGTGAAGGCGGCGGTGGTAATTCACCCCTCCACTTT. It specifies CASSEGGGGNSPLHF.

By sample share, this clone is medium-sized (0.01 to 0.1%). The CDR3 nucleotides are TGTGCCAGCAGCAACACCGGGGAGCTGTTTTTT. Translating it yields CASSNTGELFF. The V call is TRBV9, the J call TRBJ2-2, with unresolved D. The germline gives CDR1 SGDLS, CDR2 YYNGEE. Trimming left V 4 bases short and J 2 bases short, with 0 bases between. This CDR3 is 11 amino acids long.

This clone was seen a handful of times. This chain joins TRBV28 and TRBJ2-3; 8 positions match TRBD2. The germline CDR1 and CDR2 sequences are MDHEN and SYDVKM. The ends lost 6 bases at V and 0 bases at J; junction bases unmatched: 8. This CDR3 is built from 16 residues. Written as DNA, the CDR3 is TGTGCCAGCAGCCGAAGCGGGGGCCTTAGCACAGATACGCAGTATTTT. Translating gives CASSRSGGLSTDTQYF.

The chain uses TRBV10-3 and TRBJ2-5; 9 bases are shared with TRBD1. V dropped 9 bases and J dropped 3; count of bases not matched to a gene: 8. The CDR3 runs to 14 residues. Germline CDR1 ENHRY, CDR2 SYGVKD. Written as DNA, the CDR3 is TGTGCCATATCGCGGGACAGGGTGGAAGAGACCCAGTACTTC. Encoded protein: CAISRDRVEETQYF.

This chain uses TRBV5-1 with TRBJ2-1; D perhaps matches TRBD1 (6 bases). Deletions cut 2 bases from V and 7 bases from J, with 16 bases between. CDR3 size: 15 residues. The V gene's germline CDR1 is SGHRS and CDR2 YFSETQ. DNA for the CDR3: TGCGCCAGCAGCTTCAACAGGGTCCAAGGGAATGAGCAGTTCTTC. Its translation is CASSFNRVQGNEQFF.

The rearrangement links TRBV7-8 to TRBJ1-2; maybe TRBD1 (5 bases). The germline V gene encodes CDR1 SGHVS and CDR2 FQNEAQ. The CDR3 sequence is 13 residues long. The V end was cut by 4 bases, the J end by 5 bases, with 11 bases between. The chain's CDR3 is CASSSAGTYGYTF. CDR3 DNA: TGTGCCAGCAGCTCCGCCGGGACTTATGGCTACACCTTC.

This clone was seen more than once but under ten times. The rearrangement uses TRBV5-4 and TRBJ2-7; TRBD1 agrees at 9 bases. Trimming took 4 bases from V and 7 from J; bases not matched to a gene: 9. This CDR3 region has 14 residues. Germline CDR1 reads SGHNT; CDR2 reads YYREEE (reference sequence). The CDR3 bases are TGTGCCAGCAGCATCCGGGACAGGGCGGGTGAGCAGTACTTC. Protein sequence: CASSIRDRAGEQYF.

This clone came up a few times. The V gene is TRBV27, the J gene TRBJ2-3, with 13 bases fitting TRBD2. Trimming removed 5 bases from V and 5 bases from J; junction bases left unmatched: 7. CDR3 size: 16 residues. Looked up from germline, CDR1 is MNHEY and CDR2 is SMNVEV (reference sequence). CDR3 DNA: TGTGCCAGCAGTCTCACTAGCGGGGGGGTCAGAGATACGCAGTATTTT. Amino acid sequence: CASSLTSGGVRDTQYF.

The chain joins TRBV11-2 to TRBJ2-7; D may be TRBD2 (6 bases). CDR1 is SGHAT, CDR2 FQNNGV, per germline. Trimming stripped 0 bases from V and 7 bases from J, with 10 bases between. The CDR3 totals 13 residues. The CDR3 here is CASSLDRGREQYF. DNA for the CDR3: TGTGCCAGCAGCTTAGACCGGGGGAGAGAGCAGTACTTC.

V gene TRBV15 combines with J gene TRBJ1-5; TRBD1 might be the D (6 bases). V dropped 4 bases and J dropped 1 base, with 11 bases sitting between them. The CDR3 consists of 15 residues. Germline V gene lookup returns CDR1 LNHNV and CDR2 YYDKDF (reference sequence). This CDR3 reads CATSTGVESNQPQHF. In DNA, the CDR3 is TGTGCCACCAGCACAGGGGTAGAAAGCAATCAGCCCCAGCATTTT.

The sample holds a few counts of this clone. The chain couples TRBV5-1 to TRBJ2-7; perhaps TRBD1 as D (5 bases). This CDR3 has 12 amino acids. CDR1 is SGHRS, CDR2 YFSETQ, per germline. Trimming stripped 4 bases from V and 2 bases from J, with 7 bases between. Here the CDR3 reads CASSTDTYEQYF. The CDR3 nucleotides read TGCGCCAGCAGCACGGACACCTACGAGCAGTACTTC.